Shown below are 7 T cell receptor beta chains from a single sample sequenced in a study of T-cell reconstitution after alpha-beta-depleted transplantation in children. For TCRbeta, the library was prepared with unique molecular identifiers. TCRdb processed the PCR reads anew with MiXCR; each CDR3 protein has one entry. The table lists about 78,000 distinct CDR3 sequences, 13% to 15% of them singletons. The material was PBMCs, mostly from graft donor cells, obtained 180 days after TCRalphabeta/CD19-depleted stem cell transplant. The receptors derive from a male patient aged 2 to 10 who had a stem cell transplant for acute lymphoblastic leukemia, so the T cells may come from the graft donor.

V usage is TRBV20-1 and J usage is TRBJ2-7; 7 bases map to TRBD2. Germline V gene sequence: CDR1 DFQATT, CDR2 SNEGSKA (reference sequence). This CDR3 comprises 14 residues. Trimming cost V 6 bases and J 4 bases; bases outside gene matches: 12. The CDR3 reads CSAPPSSGPYEQYF. The CDR3 coding sequence is TGCAGTGCCCCCCCCTCTAGCGGACCTTACGAGCAGTACTTC.

Only one count was recorded for this clonotype. V usage is TRBV4-1 and J usage is TRBJ1-1; a possible D gene is TRBD1 (5 bases). The CDR3 loop spans 14 amino acids. CDR1 and CDR2 (germline): MGHRA, YSYEKL. The V end lost 4 bases, the J end lost 1 base, and 10 bases lay between the germline ends. DNA of the CDR3: TGCGCCAGCAGCCTCGGACACGGGAACACTGAAGCTTTCTTT. Its translation: CASSLGHGNTEAFF.

The V and J genes are TRBV14 and TRBJ2-1; no definite D call. V was clipped by 6 bases and J by 4 bases, with 10 bases between them. Looked up from germline, CDR1 is SGHDN and CDR2 is FVKESK. CDR3 length: 13 residues. CDR3 protein: CASRTDGYNEQFF. CDR3 coding DNA: TGTGCCAGCAGAACGGACGGGTACAATGAGCAGTTCTTC.

In its sample, this clonotype was seen a few times. The rearrangement links TRBV13 to TRBJ2-1, with D hard to call. Trimming shortened V by 5 bases and J by 8 bases, and 10 bases separated the two germline ends. CDR3 length equals 12 residues. The V gene's germline CDR1 is PRHDT and CDR2 FYEKMQ (reference sequence). The CDR3 DNA reads TGTGCCAGCAGCCTCCGTGTTTATGAGCAGTTCTTC. Translated, it gives CASSLRVYEQFF.

This chain links TRBV5-4 with TRBJ2-5, with TRBD1 identical over 7 bases. The V and J ends lost 4 bases and 3 bases, in that order; junction bases with no gene match: 6. The CDR3 sequence is 14 residues long. Looked up from germline, CDR1 is SGHNT and CDR2 is YYREEE (reference sequence). CDR3 sequence (DNA): TGTGCCAGCAGCAGGGGACAGTATGAAGAGACCCAGTACTTC. This codes for CASSRGQYEETQYF.

Only a few counts were recorded for this clonotype. The J gene is TRBJ2-7, the V gene TRBV27; the match to TRBD1 covers 8 bases. The J segment lost 0 bases and the V segment lost 6 bases, leaving 13 bases of the junction unmatched. CDR3 length: 17 amino acids. Germline V gene data show CDR1 as MNHEY and CDR2 as SMNVEV (reference sequence). CDR3 region: CASRMDSWTGSSYEQYF. In DNA form, the CDR3 reads TGTGCCAGCAGGATGGATTCCTGGACAGGGAGCTCCTACGAGCAGTACTTC.

The chain recombines TRBV5-1 with TRBJ2-1, with 9 bases matching TRBD2. CDR1 SGHRS and CDR2 YFSETQ come from the germline V gene. The CDR3 covers 17 residues. With 4 bases clipped from V and 0 bases from J, the junction kept 8 bases outside the gene matches. The CDR3 reads CASSPLAGDTSYNEQFF. Written as DNA, the CDR3 is TGCGCCAGCAGCCCCTTAGCGGGAGACACCTCCTACAATGAGCAGTTCTTC.